What follows is one T cell receptor (beta chain) and its context. Different DNA sequences within this sample yield the same CDR3. The data are from a study of control samples from healthy donors and cancer patients. Method: immunoSEQ multiplex PCR; TCRdb's copy keeps in-frame clones and lacks some. This sample has fewer than 200,000 clones; more than 80% occur once, and the top ten carry roughly 1.5%. Per germline, CDR1 KGHSH and CDR2 LQKENI. This CDR3 is built from 15 residues. Germline trimming cut 3 bases from V and 7 bases from J; bases unmatched to any gene: 4. The clonotype originates from a man aged 30 to 39 in good health. Sequences were obtained from blood. The chain is built from TRBV18 and TRBJ2-1; 12 nucleotides align to TRBD2. The CDR3 spells CASSPGLAGGNEQFF. CDR3 DNA: TGTGCCAGCTCACCGGGCCTAGCGGGGGGGAATGAGCAGTTCTTC.